This passage covers 18 T cell receptor beta chains from one sample sequenced in a study of T cell changes during pregnancy in multiple sclerosis. Produced via immunoSEQ multiplex PCR; TCRdb's table is partial and in-frame only. The sample includes tens of thousands of clones, 80% to 95% seen only once; the top ten take 2.5% to 3.5%. The sample here was peripheral blood, taken in the third trimester of pregnancy. Receptor source: a female donor in good health, enrolled as a control in a pregnancy study.

V and J are TRBV6-1 and TRBJ1-5, with 8 bases lining up with TRBD1. The CDR3 loop spans 13 amino acids. CDR1 and CDR2 from the germline V gene are MNHNS and SASEGT. Trimming cost V 3 bases and J 6 bases; bases outside gene matches: 1. The CDR3 protein is CASSEDRAQPQHF. CDR3 nucleotides: TGTGCCAGCAGTGAGGACAGGGCTCAGCCCCAGCATTTT.

V is TRBV10-1 and J is TRBJ1-5, with D maybe TRBD1 (5 bases). CDR1 and CDR2 from the germline V gene are WNHNN and SYGVQD (reference sequence). V was trimmed by 10 bases and J by 7 bases, leaving 14 bases between them. The CDR3 is made up of 12 amino acids. CDR3 bases: TGCGCCACTTTCAGGGTCCACCAGCCCCAGCATTTT. Its protein product is CATFRVHQPQHF.

The V gene is TRBV28, the J gene TRBJ1-5; D is perhaps TRBD1 (6 bases). This CDR3 region has 17 residues. Germline CDR1 is MDHEN and CDR2 is SYDVKM. V gave up 2 bases and J gave up 5 bases, with 19 bases separating them. The CDR3 coding sequence is TGTGCCAGCAGTTTAGGTCTTGGGGGCAGGGTGGATCAGCCCCAGCATTTT. This translates into CASSLGLGGRVDQPQHF.

This chain links TRBV12-5 with TRBJ2-1, with TRBD2 as a possible D gene (6 bases). The CDR3 is 15 residues long. The V and J ends lost 6 bases and 4 bases respectively, with 16 bases between them. The germline V gene encodes CDR1 LGHNT and CDR2 FRNRAP. The CDR3 DNA reads TGTGCTAGTGGGATGACCGAGACTAGATACAATGAGCAGTTCTTC. Protein sequence: CASGMTETRYNEQFF.

The chain uses TRBV5-5 and TRBJ2-3, with D maybe TRBD1 (5 bases). The CDR3 covers 14 residues. The germline V gene encodes CDR1 SGHKS and CDR2 YYEKEE (reference sequence). V gave up 0 bases and J gave up 1 base, with 6 bases separating them. CDR3 loop: CASSLGRGTDTQYF. CDR3 nucleotides: TGTGCCAGCAGCTTGGGCAGGGGCACAGATACGCAGTATTTT.

V is TRBV28 and J is TRBJ2-1; D possibly corresponds to TRBD2 (6 bases). The CDR3 has 12 amino acids. Trimming shortened V by 2 bases and J by 13 bases, and 12 bases separated the two germline ends. The germline V gene has CDR1 MDHEN and CDR2 SYDVKM. In DNA form, the CDR3 reads TGTGCCAGCAGTTTAGCGGGACCGGGTCAGTTCTTC. It encodes CASSLAGPGQFF.

This clone showed up just once. The chain has TRBV5-6 and TRBJ1-4; 7 bases line up with TRBD1. This CDR3 is 16 amino acids long. Germline V lookup: CDR1 SGHDT, CDR2 YYEEEE. With V trimmed by 0 bases and J by 0 bases, 2 bases remained unmatched. DNA for the CDR3: TGTGCCAGCAGCTTGGAGGGGGCCGCAACTAATGAAAAACTGTTTTTT. The encoded protein is CASSLEGAATNEKLFF.

The rearrangement uses TRBV10-1 and TRBJ2-7; D may be TRBD1 (6 bases). Germline CDR1 WNHNN, CDR2 SYGVQD (reference sequence). The CDR3 runs to 13 residues. Deletions cut 5 bases from V and 2 bases from J, with 10 bases between. The CDR3 DNA is TGCGCCAGCAGTATCGACAGGACCTACGAGCAGTACTTC. Amino acids: CASSIDRTYEQYF.

The chain links TRBV5-1 to TRBJ1-1; D remains unclear. Germline V lookup: CDR1 SGHRS, CDR2 YFSETQ. Trimming took off 4 bases at V and 1 base at J, with 11 bases between the two ends. The CDR3 is 14 residues long. The CDR3 DNA reads as TGCGCCAGCAGCGTCGGACGGGGGAACACTGAAGCTTTCTTT. Its protein product is CASSVGRGNTEAFF.

V usage is TRBV6-1 and J usage is TRBJ2-6, with D hard to call. The CDR3 extends over 15 amino acids. Germline V lookup: CDR1 MNHNS, CDR2 SASEGT. The germline V and J ends were trimmed by 1 base and 0 bases, with 4 bases remaining between them. CDR3 DNA sequence: TGTGCCAGCAGTGAAGACGGCTCTGGGGCCAACGTCCTGACTTTC. Translation gives CASSEDGSGANVLTF.

The chain uses TRBV18 and TRBJ1-6, with D possibly matching TRBD1 (5 bases). V gave up 2 bases and J gave up 0 bases, with 14 bases separating them. The CDR3 covers 18 residues. CDR1 and CDR2 from the germline V gene are KGHSH and LQKENI. CDR3 sequence (DNA): TGTGCCAGCTCACCAAAAAACACAGGAAGCTCCTATAATTCACCCCTCCACTTT. Amino acids: CASSPKNTGSSYNSPLHF.

Here the CDR3 reads CASGDRSRYEQYF. The CDR3 DNA sequence: TGTGCCAGCGGGGACAGGTCCCGGTACGAGCAGTACTTC. The chain recombines TRBV6-1 with TRBJ2-7, with TRBD1 matching over 8 bases. CDR3 size: 13 residues. The germline V gene encodes CDR1 MNHNS and CDR2 SASEGT. V was pared by 8 bases and J by 4 bases, with 7 bases of the junction left unmatched.

The CDR3 protein is CASSPGRGGGEAFF. In nucleotides, the CDR3 is TGTGCCAGCAGCCCCGGCCGGGGGGGTGGAGAAGCTTTCTTT. The chain is built from TRBV9 and TRBJ1-1; possible D gene TRBD1, 5 bases. The CDR3 runs to 14 residues. Germline CDR1 and CDR2: SGDLS and YYNGEE. The V and J ends lost 4 bases and 8 bases respectively, with 18 bases between them.

The chain recombines TRBV4-2 with TRBJ1-5; D gene unclear. The germline CDR1 and CDR2 sequences are LGHNA and YNFKEQ. The CDR3 totals 15 residues. V was cut by 0 bases and J by 3 bases, with 9 bases left in between. CDR3: CASSQDRGDNQPQHF. The CDR3 DNA is TGTGCCAGCAGCCAAGATCGCGGGGACAATCAGCCCCAGCATTTT.

About this clone itself: Distinct nucleotide sequences in the sample also encode this CDR3. The chain joins TRBV4-1 to TRBJ2-5, with a weak D call TRBD2 (5 bases). In germline, CDR1 is MGHRA, CDR2 YSYEKL. Between the trimmed V and J ends, which lost 0 bases and 4 bases, there was a span of 9 bases. This CDR3 region has 14 residues. The CDR3 spells CASSQDRTGETQYF. The CDR3 nucleotides read TGCGCCAGCAGCCAAGACCGGACTGGAGAGACCCAGTACTTC.

The chain carries TRBV21-1 and TRBJ1-1. TRBV21-1 is termed a pseudogene. The CDR3 spans 15 residues. The CDR3 sequence is CASSSSGRLNTEAFF. As DNA, the CDR3 is TGTGCCAGCAGCAGTTCGGGAAGACTGAACACTGAAGCTTTCTTT.

The chain combines TRBV7-8 with TRBJ2-5, with D perhaps matching TRBD2 (6 bases). The germline V and J ends were trimmed by 5 bases and 5 bases, with 15 bases remaining between them. The CDR3 runs 14 residues. Germline V gene lookup returns CDR1 SGHVS and CDR2 FQNEAQ. The CDR3 is CASSLRGAGETQYF. CDR3 bases: TGTGCCAGCAGCCTCCGCGGGGCAGGGGAGACCCAGTACTTC.

The V and J genes are TRBV11-3 and TRBJ2-5; 8 bases agree with TRBD2. CDR1 and CDR2 from the germline V gene are SGHNT and YENEEA. V gave up 4 bases and J gave up 5 bases; unmatched junction bases: 6. The CDR3 spans 14 residues. This CDR3 reads CASSSERGGETQYF. The DNA of the CDR3 is TGTGCCAGCAGCTCGGAACGGGGGGGGGAGACCCAGTACTTC.